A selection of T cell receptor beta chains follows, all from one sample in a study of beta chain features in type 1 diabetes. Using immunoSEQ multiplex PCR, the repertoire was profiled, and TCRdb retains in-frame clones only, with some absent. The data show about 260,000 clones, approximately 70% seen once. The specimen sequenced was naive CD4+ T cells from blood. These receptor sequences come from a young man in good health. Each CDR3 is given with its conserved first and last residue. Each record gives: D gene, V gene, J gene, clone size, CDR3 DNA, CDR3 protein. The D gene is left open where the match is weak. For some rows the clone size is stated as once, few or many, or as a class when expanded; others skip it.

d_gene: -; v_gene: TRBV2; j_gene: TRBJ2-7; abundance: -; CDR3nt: TGTGCCAGCAGCCCGAAGGACCGGACCTACGAGCAGTACTTC; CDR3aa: CASSPKDRTYEQYF
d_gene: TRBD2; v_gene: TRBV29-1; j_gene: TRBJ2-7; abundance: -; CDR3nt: TGCAGCGTTAGAGCGGGGGGTACCTACGAGCAGTACTTC; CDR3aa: CSVRAGGTYEQYF
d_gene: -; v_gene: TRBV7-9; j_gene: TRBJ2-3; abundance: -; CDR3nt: TGTGCCAGCAGCTCCAGCTGGGGACGCACAGATACGCAGTATTTT; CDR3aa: CASSSSWGRTDTQYF
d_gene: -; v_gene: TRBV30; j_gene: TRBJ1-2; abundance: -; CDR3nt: TGTGCCTGGAGTGTAACAACACAAGATGGCTACACCTTC; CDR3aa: CAWSVTTQDGYTF
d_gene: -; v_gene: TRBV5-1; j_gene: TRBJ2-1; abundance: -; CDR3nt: TGCGCCAGCAGCTTGCGAACCACAGGGGGGGACAATGAGCAGTTCTTC; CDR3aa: CASSLRTTGGDNEQFF
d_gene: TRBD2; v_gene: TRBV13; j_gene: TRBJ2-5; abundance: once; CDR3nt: TGTGCCAGCAGCGTCGGACTAGCGGGGGAATTGGAGACCCAGTACTTC; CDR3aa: CASSVGLAGELETQYF
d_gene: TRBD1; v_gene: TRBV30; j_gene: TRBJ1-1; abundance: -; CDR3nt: TGTGCCTGGATTCTAAGCGGACAGGGGTCTGAAGCTTTCTTT; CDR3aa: CAWILSGQGSEAFF
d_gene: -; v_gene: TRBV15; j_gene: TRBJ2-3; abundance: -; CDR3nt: TGTGCCACCAGCATGGGTTCAGATACGCAGTATTTT; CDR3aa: CATSMGSDTQYF
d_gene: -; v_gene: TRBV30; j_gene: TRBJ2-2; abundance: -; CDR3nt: TGTGCCTGGAGCGGGCCGAACACCGGGGAGCTGTTTTTT; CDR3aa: CAWSGPNTGELFF
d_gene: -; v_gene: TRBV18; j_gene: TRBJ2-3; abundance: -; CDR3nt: TGTGCCAGCTCACCACGGCTTCCCGATACGCAGTATTTT; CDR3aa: CASSPRLPDTQYF
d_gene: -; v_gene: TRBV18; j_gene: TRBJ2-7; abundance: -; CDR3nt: TGTGCCAGCTCACTTACAGCTTCGTGGGAGCAGTACTTC; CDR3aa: CASSLTASWEQYF
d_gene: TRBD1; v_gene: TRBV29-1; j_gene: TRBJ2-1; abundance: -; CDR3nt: TGCAGCGTTGAAGCCGGGACAGGGGACTTCAATGAGCAGTTCTTC; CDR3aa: CSVEAGTGDFNEQFF
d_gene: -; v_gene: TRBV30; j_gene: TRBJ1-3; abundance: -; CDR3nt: TGTGCCTGGAGTATCTCTGGAAACACCATATATTTT; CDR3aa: CAWSISGNTIYF
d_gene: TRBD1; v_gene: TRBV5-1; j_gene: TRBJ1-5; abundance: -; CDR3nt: TGCGCCAGCAGCCCTGGGACAGACGGGCAGCCCCAGCATTTT; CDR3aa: CASSPGTDGQPQHF
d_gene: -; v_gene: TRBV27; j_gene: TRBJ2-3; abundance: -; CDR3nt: TGTGCCAGCAGTTTATCTTACGCTAGCACAGATACGCAGTATTTT; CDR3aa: CASSLSYASTDTQYF
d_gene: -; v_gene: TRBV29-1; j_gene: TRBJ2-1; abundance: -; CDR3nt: TGCAGCGCCTCTAGTTCCGATGAGCAGTTCTTC; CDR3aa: CSASSSDEQFF
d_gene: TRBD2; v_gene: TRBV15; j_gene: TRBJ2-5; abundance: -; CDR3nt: TGTGCCACCAGCAGAGATTCTTTAGCGGGAGTCGTCCAGTACTTC; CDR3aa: CATSRDSLAGVVQYF
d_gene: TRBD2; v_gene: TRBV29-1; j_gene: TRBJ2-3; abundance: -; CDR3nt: TGCAGCGTTGAAGCGCTAAGGGGTCGGCTAGCGGGAGGGCCCACAGATACGCAGTATTTT; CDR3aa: CSVEALRGRLAGGPTDTQYF
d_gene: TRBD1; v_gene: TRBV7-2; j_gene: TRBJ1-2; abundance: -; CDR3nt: TGTGCCAGCAGCTCGACAGGGGTTGGCTACACCTTC; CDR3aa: CASSSTGVGYTF
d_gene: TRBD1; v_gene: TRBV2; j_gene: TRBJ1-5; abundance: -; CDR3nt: TGTGCCAGCAGGACAACAGGGGGAAGCAATCAGCCCCAGCATTTT; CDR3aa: CASRTTGGSNQPQHF
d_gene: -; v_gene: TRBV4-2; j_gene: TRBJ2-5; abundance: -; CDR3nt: TGTGCCAGCAGCCCAACCGGCGAGGAGACCCAGTACTTC; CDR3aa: CASSPTGEETQYF
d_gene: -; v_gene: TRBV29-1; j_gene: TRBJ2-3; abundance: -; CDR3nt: TGCAGCGTTGAGGGAAGATTTGCAGATACGCAGTATTTT; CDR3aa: CSVEGRFADTQYF
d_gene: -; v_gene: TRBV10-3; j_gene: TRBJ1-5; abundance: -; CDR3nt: TGTGCCATCAGTGAGGCTCAGGGGTATCAGCCCCAGCATTTT; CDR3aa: CAISEAQGYQPQHF
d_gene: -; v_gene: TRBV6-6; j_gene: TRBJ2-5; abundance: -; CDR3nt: TGTGCCAGCAGCCCTCGACAGGGAGGAGAGACCCAGTACTTC; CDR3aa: CASSPRQGGETQYF
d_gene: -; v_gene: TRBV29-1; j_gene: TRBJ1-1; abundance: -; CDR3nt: TGCAGCGTTCGCCACTGGGACACTGAAGCTTTCTTT; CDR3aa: CSVRHWDTEAFF
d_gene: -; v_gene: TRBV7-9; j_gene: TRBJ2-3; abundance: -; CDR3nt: TGTGCCAGCAGCAATGCTCGGAGCACAGATACGCAGTATTTT; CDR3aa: CASSNARSTDTQYF
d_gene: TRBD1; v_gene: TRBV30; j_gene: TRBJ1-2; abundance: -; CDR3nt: TGTGCCTGGAGTGTACAGGGGACCTACTATGGCTACACCTTC; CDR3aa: CAWSVQGTYYGYTF
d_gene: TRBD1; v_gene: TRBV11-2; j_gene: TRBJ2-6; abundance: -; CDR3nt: TGTGCCAGCAGCTTGACAGGGGCGTTCTCTGGGGCCAACGTCCTGACTTTC; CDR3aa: CASSLTGAFSGANVLTF
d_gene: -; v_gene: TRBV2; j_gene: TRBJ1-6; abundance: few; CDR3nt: TGTGCCAGCAGTGACCTGGATTCACCCCTCCACTTT; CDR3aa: CASSDLDSPLHF
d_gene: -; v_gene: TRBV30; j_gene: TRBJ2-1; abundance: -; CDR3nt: TGTGCCTGGAGCTTCACAGGGATGAATGAGCAGTTCTTC; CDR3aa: CAWSFTGMNEQFF
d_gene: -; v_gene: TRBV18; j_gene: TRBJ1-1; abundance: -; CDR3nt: TGTGCCAGCTCACTACAGGGTAGCACTGAAGCTTTCTTT; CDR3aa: CASSLQGSTEAFF
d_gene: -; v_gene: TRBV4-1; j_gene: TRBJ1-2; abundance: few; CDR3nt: TGCGCCAGCAGCCAAGATCGGAGAAACTATGGCTACACCTTC; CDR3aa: CASSQDRRNYGYTF